One sample yielded the 20 T cell receptor beta chains listed below, sequenced in a study of Ad26.COV2.S vaccination and SARS-CoV-2 variants. The method was immunoSEQ multiplex PCR; TCRdb's version includes in-frame clones alone and lacks a portion of them. The top ten hold less than 4.5% of the sample, which has 400,000 to 500,000 clones, 88% seen once. Noted treatment: some 20 received Ad26.COV2.S at low or high dose, single or two shots; roughly 5 received placebo; per-sample allocation not given. Collection of the samples took place on day 63 after the first injection of vaccine or placebo. The source was peripheral blood, collected in a trial of Ad26.COV2.S vaccine versus placebo. Receptor source: a person between 18 and 60 years old who received the Ad26.COV2.S COVID-19 vaccine or a placebo.

The chain combines TRBV24-1 with TRBJ2-7; TRBD1 aligns across 8 bases. The junction had 9 bases not matched to a gene; V was cut back by 7 bases and J by 5 bases. The germline CDR1 and CDR2 sequences are KGHDR and SFDVKD. The CDR3 contains 14 residues. CDR3 sequence: CATSTQGESNEQYF. DNA of the CDR3: TGTGCCACCAGCACACAGGGGGAGAGCAACGAGCAGTACTTC.

This chain joins TRBV6-1 and TRBJ2-2; D is ambiguous. Per the germline V gene, CDR1 is MNHNS and CDR2 is SASEGT. CDR3 length: 14 amino acids. V was trimmed by 2 bases and J by 3 bases, leaving 7 bases between them. The CDR3 region is CASSEIADTGELFF. Here the CDR3 DNA reads TGTGCCAGCAGTGAAATCGCGGACACCGGGGAGCTGTTTTTT.

The rearrangement links TRBV5-8 to TRBJ1-5; 10 bases agree with TRBD1. Trimming cost V 4 bases and J 6 bases; bases outside gene matches: 4. From germline, CDR1 is SGHTS and CDR2 YDEGEE. This CDR3 region has 14 residues. This chain's CDR3 is CASSPGTGVQPQHF. CDR3 bases: TGTGCCAGCAGCCCCGGGACAGGGGTTCAGCCCCAGCATTTT.

Only one count was recorded for this clone. This chain links TRBV18 with TRBJ1-4; 8 bases line up with TRBD1. This CDR3 is built from 13 residues. Per the germline V gene, CDR1 is KGHSH and CDR2 is LQKENI. J gave up 2 bases and V 8 bases, and 1 base lay outside the gene matches. The CDR3 DNA reads as TGTGCCAGCCGACAGGGGACTAATGAAAAACTGTTTTTT. This encodes CASRQGTNEKLFF.

The chain employs TRBV6-2 or TRBV6-3 and TRBJ1-2; tentative D call: TRBD1 (5 bases). CDR3 length equals 15 residues. Germline-derived CDR1 and CDR2 are MNHEY and SVGEGT. V dropped 5 bases and J dropped 7 bases, with 20 bases sitting between them. The CDR3 nucleotides are TGTGCCAGCAGTCGGCCCCAACACAAAGGGGTTGGCTACACCTTC. This gives the protein CASSRPQHKGVGYTF.

A single count supports this clone. V is TRBV28 and J is TRBJ2-7, with 8 bases identical to TRBD1. J was trimmed by 4 bases and V by 6 bases; bases with no gene match: 5. Germline V gene data show CDR1 as MDHEN and CDR2 as SYDVKM. The CDR3 loop spans 13 amino acids. The CDR3 protein is CASSHRGSYEQYF. In nucleotides, the CDR3 is TGTGCCAGCAGCCACAGGGGGTCTTACGAGCAGTACTTC.

The CDR3 coding sequence is TGTGCCAGCAGCTTAGTACCAGCGGGGAACACCGGGGAGCTGTTTTTT. Its protein is CASSLVPAGNTGELFF. J is TRBJ2-2 and V is TRBV11-3, with D possibly TRBD2 on 6 matching bases. The CDR3 has 16 amino acids. Trimming shortened V by 1 base and J by 1 base, and 10 bases separated the two germline ends. The germline V gene encodes CDR1 SGHNT and CDR2 YENEEA.

This rearrangement joins TRBV12-3 or TRBV12-4 to TRBJ1-1; D perhaps matches TRBD1 (6 bases). CDR3 size: 13 residues. Trimming took 6 bases from V and 4 from J, leaving 12 bases between them. CDR3 nucleotides: TGTGCCAGCAGAAACCAGGGGCTCACTGAAGCTTTCTTT. Protein sequence: CASRNQGLTEAFF.

CDR3 residues: CASGGSTDTQYF. The CDR3 DNA is TGTGCCAGCGGGGGGAGCACAGATACGCAGTATTTT. V gene TRBV13 combines with J gene TRBJ2-3, with a tentative D call TRBD2 (6 bases). This CDR3 has 12 residues. The germline V and J ends were trimmed by 8 bases and 0 bases, with 6 bases remaining between them. Germline V gives CDR1 PRHDT, CDR2 FYEKMQ (reference sequence).

This clone has only a few counts. The chain recombines TRBV19 with TRBJ2-3; D may be TRBD1 (6 bases). The V gene's germline CDR1 is LNHDA and CDR2 SQIVND (reference sequence). The CDR3 covers 11 residues. V was trimmed by 6 bases and J by 6 bases, leaving 7 bases between them. The CDR3 DNA sequence: TGTGCCAGTAGGAGGGGGGATACGCAGTATTTT. This gives the protein CASRRGDTQYF.

The chain is built from TRBV28 and TRBJ2-2; 7 positions match TRBD1. CDR3 size: 15 residues. Trimming cost V 6 bases and J 6 bases; bases outside gene matches: 10. Germline V lookup: CDR1 MDHEN, CDR2 SYDVKM. CDR3 nucleotide sequence: TGTGCCAGCAGAGTTAACAGGGGTACAGCCGGGGAGCTGTTTTTT. Amino acid sequence: CASRVNRGTAGELFF.

This chain uses TRBV5-1 with TRBJ1-4; D may be TRBD1 (5 bases). In germline, CDR1 is SGHRS, CDR2 YFSETQ. Trimming left V 3 bases short and J 9 bases short, with 18 bases between. This CDR3 region has 15 residues. The chain's CDR3 is CASSSLSELGQKLFF. As DNA, the CDR3 is TGCGCCAGCAGCTCCCTTTCGGAACTGGGGCAAAAACTGTTTTTT. The full variable domain, completed using reference TRBV5-1 and TRBJ1-4, is KAGVTQTPRYLIKTRGQQVTLSCSPISGHRSVSWYQQTPGQGLQFLFEYFSETQRNKGNFPGRFSGRQFSNSRSEMNVSTLELGDSALYLCASSSLSELGQKLFFGSGTQLSVL.

The table lists this clone with a count of one. V usage is TRBV4-3 and J usage is TRBJ2-7; possible D gene TRBD1, 5 bases. CDR1 is LGHNA and CDR2 is YSLEER in the germline V gene. The CDR3 spans 16 residues. The V gene lost 2 bases and the J gene lost 5 bases, with 19 bases spanning the gap. The CDR3 spells CASSQSIGRAFDEQYF. In DNA form, the CDR3 reads TGCGCCAGCAGCCAATCCATCGGCAGGGCTTTCGACGAGCAGTACTTC.

The chain employs TRBV18 and TRBJ2-6, with TRBD1 identical over 8 bases. The germline CDR1 and CDR2 sequences are KGHSH and LQKENI. V lost 5 bases and J lost 0; bases outside the gene matches: 6. The CDR3 is made up of 17 amino acids. CDR3 coding DNA: TGTGCCAGCTCAGCCGGGACAGGACCCTCTGGGGCCAACGTCCTGACTTTC. This sequence encodes CASSAGTGPSGANVLTF. The whole variable domain, filled in from reference TRBV18 and TRBJ2-6, reads NAGVMQNPRHLVRRRGQEARLRCSPMKGHSHVYWYRQLPEEGLKFMVYLQKENIIDESGMPKERFSAEFPKEGPSILRIQQVVRGDSAAYFCASSAGTGPSGANVLTFGAGSRLTVL.

The chain employs TRBV25-1 and TRBJ1-1; the D gene is possibly TRBD1 (5 bases). The CDR3 loop spans 14 amino acids. Germline V gene data show CDR1 as MGHDK and CDR2 as SYGVNS. V lost 4 bases, J lost 4 bases, and 13 bases lay in between. CDR3 loop: CASSGRGWGTEAFF. DNA for the CDR3: TGTGCCAGCAGTGGCCGGGGCTGGGGCACTGAAGCTTTCTTT.

The V and J genes are TRBV19 and TRBJ1-2; the D gene is possibly TRBD1 (6 bases). Germline assignment: CDR1 LNHDA and CDR2 SQIVND (reference sequence). V lost 1 base and J lost 0, with 6 bases in between. The CDR3 sequence is 14 residues long. The CDR3 loop is CASSIAGANYGYTF. CDR3 bases: TGTGCCAGTAGTATAGCAGGGGCTAACTATGGCTACACCTTC.

This chain connects TRBV30 to TRBJ1-4; tentative D call: TRBD1 (6 bases). Germline loops: CDR1 GTSNPN, CDR2 SVGIG (reference sequence). The germline V and J ends were trimmed by 1 base and 0 bases, with 12 bases remaining between them. The CDR3 loop spans 16 amino acids. CDR3 in DNA: TGTGCCTGGAGTGCAAACAGGGTTTCAACTAATGAAAAACTGTTTTTT. Residues: CAWSANRVSTNEKLFF.

As regards this clone: The same CDR3 is also encoded by other DNA sequences in this sample. V gene TRBV5-1 combines with J gene TRBJ1-3; D call uncertain. Trimming stripped 0 bases from V and 0 bases from J, with 4 bases between. Looked up from germline, CDR1 is SGHRS and CDR2 is YFSETQ. This CDR3 has 14 residues. The CDR3 here is CASSLGLSGNTIYF. Written as DNA, the CDR3 is TGCGCCAGCAGCTTGGGACTCTCTGGAAACACCATATATTTT.

The chain carries TRBV11-2 and TRBJ2-3; D remains ambiguous. V lost 1 base, J lost 6 bases, and 11 bases lay in between. The CDR3 has 14 residues. Germline lookup yields CDR1 SGHAT and CDR2 FQNNGV. CDR3 protein: CASSLAGSWDTQYF. CDR3 coding DNA: TGTGCCAGCAGCTTAGCCGGGTCTTGGGATACGCAGTATTTT.

J is TRBJ2-3 and V is TRBV24-1; TRBD1 aligns across 7 bases. The CDR3 runs to 15 residues. Germline-derived CDR1 and CDR2 are KGHDR and SFDVKD. Trimming cost V 10 bases and J 0 bases; bases outside gene matches: 9. The CDR3 coding sequence is TGTGCCACTGCGGCTGGACAGGTTAGCACAGATACGCAGTATTTT. It is translated as CATAAGQVSTDTQYF.